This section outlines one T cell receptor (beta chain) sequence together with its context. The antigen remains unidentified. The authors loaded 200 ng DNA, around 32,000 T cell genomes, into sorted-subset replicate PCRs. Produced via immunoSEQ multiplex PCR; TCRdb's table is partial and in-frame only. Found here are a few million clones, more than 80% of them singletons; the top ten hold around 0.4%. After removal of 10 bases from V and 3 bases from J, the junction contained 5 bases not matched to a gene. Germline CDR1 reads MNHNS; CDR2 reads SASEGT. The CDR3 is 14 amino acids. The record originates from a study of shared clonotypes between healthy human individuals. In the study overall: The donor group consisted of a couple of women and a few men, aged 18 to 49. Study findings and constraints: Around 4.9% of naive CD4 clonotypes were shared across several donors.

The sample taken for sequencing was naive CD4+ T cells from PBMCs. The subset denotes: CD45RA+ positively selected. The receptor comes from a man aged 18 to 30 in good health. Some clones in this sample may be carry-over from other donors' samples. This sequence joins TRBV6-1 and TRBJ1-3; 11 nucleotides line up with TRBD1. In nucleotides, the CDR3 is TGTGCCACCTGGACAGGGGGCTTTGGAAACACCATATATTTT. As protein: CATWTGGFGNTIYF.